This T cell receptor beta chain was sequenced during a study of naive and memory T cell subsets. Study results and limitations: Especially in CD8 cells, naive repertoires contained a few larger clonotypes, possibly CD45RA-re-expressing memory cells.

Both TRBC1 and TRBC2 were covered by a beta constant-region primer of two equimolar oligonucleotides. Ligated cDNA was amplified by four rounds of PCR with nested alpha and beta constant-region primers and SP2. Ligation attached a single-stranded oligonucleotide with a 12-nucleotide UMI and the SP2 primer to the cDNA 3' end. TCRdb analysed the UMI-ligation and nested PCR reads with MiXCR anew, one entry per CDR3 protein. The profile shows approximately 140,000 distinct CDR3 sequences, approximately 22% of them singletons. This clonotype was seen only a few times. Antigen: not known. The CDR3 covers 14 residues. The trim removed 0 bases at V and 1 base at J, leaving 0 bases unmatched. CDR1 and CDR2 (germline): DFQATT, SNEGSKA (reference sequence).

Sequencing was done on a sample of naive CD4+ T cells from blood. The chain uses TRBV20-1 and TRBJ2-1; TRBD1 matches at 7 bases. The TCR was taken from a human donor in good health. As DNA, the CDR3 is TGCAGTGCTAGAGACAGGGGGTCCTACAATGAGCAGTTCTTC. It translates to CSARDRGSYNEQFF.